This T cell receptor beta chain originates from a study of T cell responses to AZD1222 COVID-19 vaccine. Study conclusions and caveats: The study identified only five to seven AZD1222 recipients as seropositive at baseline. Repertoires were collected only later (after the peak T cell response had occurred). White British ancestry dominated among donors, who included more females, and clonal diversity was possibly underestimated.

Regarding this clone: The antigen remains undetermined.

Data came from immunoSEQ multiplex PCR; TCRdb stores just in-frame clones and leaves some out. The table lists about 99,000 clones, roughly nine tenths of them singletons. Germline V gene sequence: CDR1 MNHEY, CDR2 SMNVEV (reference sequence). The CDR3 has 17 amino acids. Losses at the gene ends were 1 base for V and 6 bases for J; bases not matched to a gene: 9. This TCR derives from an adult who received the MenACWY meningococcal vaccine as a control. The sample in question was peripheral blood, obtained 28 days after the second dose of the MenACWY control vaccine. This sequence joins TRBV27 and TRBJ2-2; 9 bases are shared with TRBD2. The CDR3 protein is CASSLFGWRGGPGELFF. The DNA of the CDR3 is TGTGCCAGCAGTTTATTCGGTTGGCGGGGGGGCCCCGGGGAGCTGTTTTTT.